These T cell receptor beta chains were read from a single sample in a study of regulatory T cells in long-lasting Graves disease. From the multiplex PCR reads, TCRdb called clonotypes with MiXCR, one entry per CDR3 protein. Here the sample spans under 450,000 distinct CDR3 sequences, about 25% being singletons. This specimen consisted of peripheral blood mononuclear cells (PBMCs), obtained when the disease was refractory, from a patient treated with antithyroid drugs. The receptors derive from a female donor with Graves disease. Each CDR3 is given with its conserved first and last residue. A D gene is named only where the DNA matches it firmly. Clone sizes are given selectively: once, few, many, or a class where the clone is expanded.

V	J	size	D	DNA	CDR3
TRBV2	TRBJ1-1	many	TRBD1	TGTGCCAGCAGTTCCATAGGGACAGGGGACACTGAAGCTTTCTTT	CASSSIGTGDTEAFF
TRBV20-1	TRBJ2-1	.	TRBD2	TGCAGTGCTAGAGTTATAGCGGGAGGTGGTGAGCAGTTCTTC	CSARVIAGGGEQFF
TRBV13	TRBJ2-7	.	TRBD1	TGTGCCAGCAGCTTAGTGCGACAGGGAATCGACGAGCAGTACTTC	CASSLVRQGIDEQYF
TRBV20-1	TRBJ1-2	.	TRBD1	TGCAGTGCTAGACCAAGACAGGGGGCGTCGGTGGGCTACACCTTC	CSARPRQGASVGYTF
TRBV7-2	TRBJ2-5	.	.	TGTGCCAGCAGCCCTCCCCGATGGGCGGGCGAGACCCAGTACTTC	CASSPPRWAGETQYF
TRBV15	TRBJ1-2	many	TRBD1	TGTGCCACCAGCCCCCAAGCAGGGGGGTACCTAGATGGCTACACCTTC	CATSPQAGGYLDGYTF
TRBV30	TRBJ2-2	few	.	TGTGCCTGGAGTAATCAGGGGACCGGGGAGCTGTTTTTT	CAWSNQGTGELFF
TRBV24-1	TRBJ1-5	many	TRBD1	TGTGCCGCCCAAGGGACAGGGCTTTATCAGCCCCAGCATTTT	CAAQGTGLYQPQHF
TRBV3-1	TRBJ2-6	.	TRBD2	TGTGCCAGCAGCTACAGCGGGAGGGACTCTGGGGCCAACGTCCTGACTTTC	CASSYSGRDSGANVLTF
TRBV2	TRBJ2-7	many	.	TGTGCCAGCAGTGCAAGCAGTTACGAGCAGTACTTC	CASSASSYEQYF
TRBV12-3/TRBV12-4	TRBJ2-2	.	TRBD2	TGTGCCAGCAGTTTATGGCGGGAGGGCCTCAGCACCGGGGAGCTGTTTTTT	CASSLWREGLSTGELFF
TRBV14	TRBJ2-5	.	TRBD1	TGTGCCAGCAGCATCCGACAGGGGAGGGAGACCCAGTACTTC	CASSIRQGRETQYF
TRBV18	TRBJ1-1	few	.	TGTGCCAGCTCACCACCGACAGGAATGCGGACTGAAGCTTTCTTT	CASSPPTGMRTEAFF
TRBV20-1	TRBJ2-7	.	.	TGCAGTGCTAGGCGGGCGGCGTACGAGCAGTACTTC	CSARRAAYEQYF
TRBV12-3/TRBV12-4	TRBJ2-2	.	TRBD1	TGTGCCAGCAGGGAAGAACAGGGGTCAGGGGAGCTGTTTTTT	CASREEQGSGELFF
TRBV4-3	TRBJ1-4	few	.	TGCGCCAGCAGCCAAGATCGGGGTACTAATGAAAAACTGTTTTTT	CASSQDRGTNEKLFF
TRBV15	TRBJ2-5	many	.	TGTGCCACCAGCAGAGGGGAACTAGCCGGACAAGAGACCCAGTACTTC	CATSRGELAGQETQYF
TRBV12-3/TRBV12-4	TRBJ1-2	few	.	TGTGCCAGCAGACCCCGCTACAGGGATCTCTATGGCTACACCTTC	CASRPRYRDLYGYTF
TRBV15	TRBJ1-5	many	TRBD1	TGTGCCACCAGCGCCGGGACAGTCAATCAGCCCCAGCATTTT	CATSAGTVNQPQHF
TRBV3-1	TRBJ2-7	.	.	TGTGCCAGCAGCTACGGACTTTATCGGGACGAGCAGTACTTC	CASSYGLYRDEQYF
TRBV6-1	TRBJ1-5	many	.	TGTGCCACCTCGGCCCGACCCAATCAGCCCCAGCATTTT	CATSARPNQPQHF
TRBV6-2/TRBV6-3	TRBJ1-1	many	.	TGTGCCAGCAGCAAGAACACTGAAGCTTTCTTT	CASSKNTEAFF
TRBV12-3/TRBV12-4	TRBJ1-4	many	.	TGTGCCAGCAGTTTTTTTGGGGTAGGGGCTAATGAAAAACTGTTTTTT	CASSFFGVGANEKLFF
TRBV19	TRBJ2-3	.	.	TGTGCCAGTAGTATGGACGGAACGCAGTATTTT	CASSMDGTQYF
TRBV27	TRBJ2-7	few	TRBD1	TGTGCCAGCAGTTTCAAGGGACAGGCCCCCGAGCAGTACTTC	CASSFKGQAPEQYF
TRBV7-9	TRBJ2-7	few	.	TGTGCCAGCAGCCCGGACGGGCGCGGCGAGCAGTACTTC	CASSPDGRGEQYF
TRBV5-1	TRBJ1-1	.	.	TGCGCCAGCAGTCGGGGAGAGGCCTTCAACACTGAAGCTTTCTTT	CASSRGEAFNTEAFF
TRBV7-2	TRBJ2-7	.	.	TGTGCCAGCAGCTTAATTTCCAGAATGAGCTCCTACGAGCAGTACTTC	CASSLISRMSSYEQYF
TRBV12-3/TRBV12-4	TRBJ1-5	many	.	TGTGCCAGCAGTTTAGGACAGTTCAATCAGCCCCAGCATTTT	CASSLGQFNQPQHF
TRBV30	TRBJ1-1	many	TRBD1	TGTGCCTGGAGTCCCCCAGGGGGCATGAACACTGAAGCTTTCTTT	CAWSPPGGMNTEAFF
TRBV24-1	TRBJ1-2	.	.	TGTGCCACCCGGGGAAAGGGGGATAACTATGGCTACACCTTC	CATRGKGDNYGYTF
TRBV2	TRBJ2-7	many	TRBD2	TGTGCCACCTCCGGGACTACCTACGAGCAGTACTTC	CATSGTTYEQYF
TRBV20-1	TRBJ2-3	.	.	TGCAGTGCTCCCAGCCCAGATACGCAGTATTTT	CSAPSPDTQYF
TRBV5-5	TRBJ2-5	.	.	TGTGCCAGCAGCCACCCCCGCGCGAGAGTCCAAGAGACCCAGTACTTC	CASSHPRARVQETQYF
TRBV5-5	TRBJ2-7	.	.	TGTGCCAGCAGCTTGGGACCAGGGCAACCCTACGAGCAGTACTTC	CASSLGPGQPYEQYF
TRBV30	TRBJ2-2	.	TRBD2	TGTGCCTGGAGGACTAGCGGGTTCGGCCGCACCGGGGAGCTGTTTTTT	CAWRTSGFGRTGELFF
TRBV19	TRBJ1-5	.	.	TGTGCCAGTAGTATAGATCCGGCGAGGAGCAATCAGCCCCAGCATTTT	CASSIDPARSNQPQHF
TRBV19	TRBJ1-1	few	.	TGTGCCAGTAGTATGCAACAGAACACTGAAGCTTTCTTT	CASSMQQNTEAFF
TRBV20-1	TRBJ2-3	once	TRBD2	TGCAGTGCTAGCCGGGGTACTAGCGATAGCACAGATACGCAGTATTTT	CSASRGTSDSTDTQYF
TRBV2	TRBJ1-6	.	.	TGTGCCAGCAGACAGGGTTCCCATAATTCACCCCTCCACTTT	CASRQGSHNSPLHF
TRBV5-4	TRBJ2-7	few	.	TGTGCCAGCAGCTCCGAGGGGGGTATCGCGGGAGAAGGGTACGAGCAGTACTTC	CASSSEGGIAGEGYEQYF
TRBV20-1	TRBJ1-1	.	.	TGCAGTGCTAGAGTTCAGGGGTTGAACACTGAAGCTTTCTTT	CSARVQGLNTEAFF
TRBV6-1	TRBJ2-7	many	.	TGTGCCAGCAGTCCCGGGACGGGTAAGAGCGGCTACGAGCAGTACTTC	CASSPGTGKSGYEQYF
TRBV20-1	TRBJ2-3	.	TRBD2	TGCAGTGCTACCGGGACTACTCTTAGCACAGATACGCAGTATTTT	CSATGTTLSTDTQYF
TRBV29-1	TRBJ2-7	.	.	TGCAGCGCTCGCCAGGGGGAGGCCTACGAGCAGTACTTC	CSARQGEAYEQYF
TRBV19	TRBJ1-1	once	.	TGTGCCAGTAGTATAGATCTAGAGGGGAACACTGAAGCTTTCTTT	CASSIDLEGNTEAFF
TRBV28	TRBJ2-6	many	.	TGTGCCAGCAGCTTAGCCGGGGCTGGGGCCAACGTCCTGACTTTC	CASSLAGAGANVLTF
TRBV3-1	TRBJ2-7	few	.	TGTGCCAGCACCTACGAGCAGTACTTC	CASTYEQYF
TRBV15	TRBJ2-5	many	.	TGTGCCACCGGGACCATGCGGGGTGAGACCCAGTACTTC	CATGTMRGETQYF
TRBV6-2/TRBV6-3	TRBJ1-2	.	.	TGTGCCAGCAGCAACAAGGGACCCTGGGGACGTGGCTACACCTTC	CASSNKGPWGRGYTF
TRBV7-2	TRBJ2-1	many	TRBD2	TGTGCCAGCAGCTTAGCAGTAGCGGGGTACAATGAGCAGTTCTTC	CASSLAVAGYNEQFF
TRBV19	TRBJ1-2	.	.	TGTGCCAGTAGTTTACACCTACAGGGAGCTAACTATGGCTACACCTTC	CASSLHLQGANYGYTF
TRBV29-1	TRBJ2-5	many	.	TGTGGCGAAGAAGAGACCCAGTACTTC	CGEEETQYF